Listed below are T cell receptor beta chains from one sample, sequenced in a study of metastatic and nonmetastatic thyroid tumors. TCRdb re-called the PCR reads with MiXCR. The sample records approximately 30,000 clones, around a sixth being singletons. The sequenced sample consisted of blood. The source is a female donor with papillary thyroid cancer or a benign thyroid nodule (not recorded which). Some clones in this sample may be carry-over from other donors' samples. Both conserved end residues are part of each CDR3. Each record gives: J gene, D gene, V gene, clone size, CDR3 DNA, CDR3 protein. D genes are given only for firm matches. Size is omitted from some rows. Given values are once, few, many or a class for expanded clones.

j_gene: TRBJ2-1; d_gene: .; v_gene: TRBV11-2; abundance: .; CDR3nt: TGTGCCAGCAGCATGCTAGGGGAGCTGGCGGGGGAGCAGTTCTTC; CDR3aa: CASSMLGELAGEQFF
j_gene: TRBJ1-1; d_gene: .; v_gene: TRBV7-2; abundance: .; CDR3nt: TGTGCCAGCAGCTGGACATTGATCAACACTGAAGCTTTCTTT; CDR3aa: CASSWTLINTEAFF
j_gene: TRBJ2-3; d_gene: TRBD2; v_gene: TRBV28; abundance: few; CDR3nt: TGTGCTAGCAAATGGCGGGAGGGCCGCCAAGATACGCAGTATTTT; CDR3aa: CASKWREGRQDTQYF
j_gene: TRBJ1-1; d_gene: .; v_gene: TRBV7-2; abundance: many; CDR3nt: TGTGCCAGCAGTTATTCTGTGAACACTGAAGCTTTCTTT; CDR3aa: CASSYSVNTEAFF
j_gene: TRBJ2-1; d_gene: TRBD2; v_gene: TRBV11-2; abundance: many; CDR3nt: TGTGCCAGCGGACTGACTAGCGGGAGCTTGTATGAGCAGCTCTTC; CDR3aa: CASGLTSGSLYEQLF
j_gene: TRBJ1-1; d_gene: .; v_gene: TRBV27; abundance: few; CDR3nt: TGTGCCAACAGAACCGTGACAGTTGAATCTTTCTTT; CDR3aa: CANRTVTVESFF
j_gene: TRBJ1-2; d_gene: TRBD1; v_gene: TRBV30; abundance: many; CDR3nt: TGTGCCTGGAGTGTAGTCCACAGGGGTATCTATGGCTACACCTTC; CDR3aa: CAWSVVHRGIYGYTF
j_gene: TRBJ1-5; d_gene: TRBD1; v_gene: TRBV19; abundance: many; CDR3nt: TGTGCCAGTAGCTATCTTCAGGGGGTTAGCAATCAGCCCCAGCATTTT; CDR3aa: CASSYLQGVSNQPQHF
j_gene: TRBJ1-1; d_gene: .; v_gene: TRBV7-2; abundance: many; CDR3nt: TGTGCCAGCAGCTGGACAGTGATGAACACTGAAGCTTTCTTT; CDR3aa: CASSWTVMNTEAFF
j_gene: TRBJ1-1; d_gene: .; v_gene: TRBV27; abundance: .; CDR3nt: TGTGCCAGCATTTTATTCGGACGGACGGGGATGAACACTGAAGCTCTCTTT; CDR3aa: CASILFGRTGMNTEALF
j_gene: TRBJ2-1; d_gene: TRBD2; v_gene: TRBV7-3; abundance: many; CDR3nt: TGTGCCAGCAGCTCGTCAAGCGGGAGCCACAATGAGCAGTTCTTC; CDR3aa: CASSSSSGSHNEQFF
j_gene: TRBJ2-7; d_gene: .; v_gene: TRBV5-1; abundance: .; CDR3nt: TGCGCCAGCAGCTTGCCCAGCTACGAGCAGTACTTC; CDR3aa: CASSLPSYEQYF
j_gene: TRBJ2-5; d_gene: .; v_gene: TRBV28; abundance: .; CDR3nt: TGTGCCACCAGCCACTTTCACGCGGCAGGGGGGGATTTGTTGGAGACCCAGTACTTC; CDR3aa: CATSHFHAAGGDLLETQYF
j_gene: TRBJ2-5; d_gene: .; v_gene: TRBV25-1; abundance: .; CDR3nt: TGTGTCAGCTCTACGGGGGATTCGGAGACCCATTACTTC; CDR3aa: CVSSTGDSETHYF
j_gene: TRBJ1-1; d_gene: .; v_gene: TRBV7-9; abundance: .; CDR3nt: TGTGCCAGCAGCCGGGACACCCGGGGGACTGAAGCTTTCTTT; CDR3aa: CASSRDTRGTEAFF
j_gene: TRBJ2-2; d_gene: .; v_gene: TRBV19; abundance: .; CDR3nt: TGTGCCAGTAGCATGGTGAGCGGGGAGCTGTTTTTT; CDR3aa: CASSMVSGELFF
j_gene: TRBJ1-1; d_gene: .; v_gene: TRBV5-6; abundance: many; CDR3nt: TGTGCCAGCGGGTGGAACACTGAAGCTTTCTTT; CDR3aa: CASGWNTEAFF
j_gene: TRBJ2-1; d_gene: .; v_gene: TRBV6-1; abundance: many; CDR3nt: TGTGCCAGCAGACAAACCCTTTGGTCAACAAGGGGTGAGCAGTTCTTC; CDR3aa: CASRQTLWSTRGEQFF
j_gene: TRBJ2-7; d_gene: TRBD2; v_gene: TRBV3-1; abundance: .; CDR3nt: TGTGCCAGCAGCCGGCGACTAGCGGGAGTGGAATACGAGCAGTACTTC; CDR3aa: CASSRRLAGVEYEQYF
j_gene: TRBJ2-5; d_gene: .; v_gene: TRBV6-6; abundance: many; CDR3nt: TGTGCCGGCAGTTACTCCTCGCGGACCCGGTACCAAGAGACCCAGTACTTC; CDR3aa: CAGSYSSRTRYQETQYF
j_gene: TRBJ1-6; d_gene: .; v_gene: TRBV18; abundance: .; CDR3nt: TGTGCCAGCTCACCACCTCCAGTGGCGAAGGATTCACCCCTCCACTTT; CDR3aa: CASSPPPVAKDSPLHF
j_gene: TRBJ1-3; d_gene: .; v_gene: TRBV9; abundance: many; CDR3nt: TGTGCCAGCAGTCACGACCCAATGGCTGGAAACACCATATATTTT; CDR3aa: CASSHDPMAGNTIYF
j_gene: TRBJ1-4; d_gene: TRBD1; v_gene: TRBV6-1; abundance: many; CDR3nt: TGTGCCAGCAGAGCATCAGGGGGCACCAATGAAAAACTGTTTTTT; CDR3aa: CASRASGGTNEKLFF
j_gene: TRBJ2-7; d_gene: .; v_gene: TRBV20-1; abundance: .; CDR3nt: TGCAGTGCCGTGAGCGGGTCGAGCTCCTACGAGCAGTACTTC; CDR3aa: CSAVSGSSSYEQYF